This T cell receptor beta chain comes out of a study of T-cell reconstitution after alpha-beta-depleted transplantation in children. Germline CDR1 is SGHTA and CDR2 is FQGTGA. V gave up 4 bases and J gave up 4 bases, with 15 bases separating them. The CDR3 length is 15 residues. As it was prepared, the TCRbeta library received unique molecular identifiers. TCRdb reanalysed the PCR reads using MiXCR and keeps one entry per CDR3 protein. This table holds around 600,000 distinct CDR3 sequences, over 9.5% found once. The origin of this receptor is a human donor who donated a stem cell graft to a child with acute myeloid leukemia. Source: PBMCs from the stem cell graft donor, taken from the stem cell graft. The J gene is TRBJ2-3, the V gene TRBV7-3; perhaps TRBD1 as D (6 bases). In nucleotides, the CDR3 is TGTGCCAGCAGCTCTCCGGACAGCTTTTCAGATACGCAGTATTTT. It specifies CASSSPDSFSDTQYF.